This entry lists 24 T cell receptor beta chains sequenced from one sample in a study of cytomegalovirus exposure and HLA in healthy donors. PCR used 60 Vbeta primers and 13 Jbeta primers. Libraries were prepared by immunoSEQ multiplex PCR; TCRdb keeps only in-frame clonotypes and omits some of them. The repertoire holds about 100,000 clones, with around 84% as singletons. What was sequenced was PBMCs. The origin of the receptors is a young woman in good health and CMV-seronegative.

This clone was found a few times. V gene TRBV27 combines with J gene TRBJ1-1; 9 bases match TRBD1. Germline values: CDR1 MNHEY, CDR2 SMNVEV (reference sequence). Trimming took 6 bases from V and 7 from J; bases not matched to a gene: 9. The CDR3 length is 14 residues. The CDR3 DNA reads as TGTGCCAGCAGACACGGGACAGGGACCCTTGAAGCTTTCTTT. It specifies CASRHGTGTLEAFF.

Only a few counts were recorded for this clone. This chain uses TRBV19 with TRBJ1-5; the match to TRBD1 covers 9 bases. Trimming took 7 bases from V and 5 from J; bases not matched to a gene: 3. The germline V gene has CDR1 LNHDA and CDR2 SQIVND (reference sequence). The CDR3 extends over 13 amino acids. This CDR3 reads CASKGTGHQPQHF. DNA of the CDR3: TGTGCCAGTAAGGGGACAGGGCATCAGCCCCAGCATTTT.

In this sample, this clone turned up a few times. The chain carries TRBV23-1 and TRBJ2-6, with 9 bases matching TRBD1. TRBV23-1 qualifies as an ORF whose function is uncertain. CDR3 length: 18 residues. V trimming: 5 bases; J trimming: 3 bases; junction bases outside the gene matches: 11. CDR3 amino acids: CASSGPGTGSFGANVLTF. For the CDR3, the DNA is TGCGCCAGCAGTGGGCCCGGGACAGGGTCTTTTGGGGCCAACGTCCTGACTTTC.

The CDR3 sequence is CASSQETGGQSNQPQHF. The CDR3 bases are TGCGCCAGCAGCCAAGAGACAGGGGGCCAGAGCAATCAGCCCCAGCATTTT. The J gene is TRBJ1-5, the V gene TRBV4-1; 10 bases align to TRBD1. The CDR3 loop spans 17 amino acids. CDR1 MGHRA and CDR2 YSYEKL come from the germline V gene. V dropped 0 bases and J dropped 1; count of bases not matched to a gene: 3.

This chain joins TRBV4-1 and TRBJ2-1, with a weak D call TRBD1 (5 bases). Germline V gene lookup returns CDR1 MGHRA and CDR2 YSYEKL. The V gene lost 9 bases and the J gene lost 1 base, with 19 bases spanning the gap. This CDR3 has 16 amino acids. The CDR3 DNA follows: TGCGCCAGTGCCCCCCCGCAGGGTCGGTCCTACAATGAGCAGTTCTTC. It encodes CASAPPQGRSYNEQFF.

The CDR3 here is CASGTSGSYEQYF. DNA for the CDR3: TGTGCCAGCGGGACTAGCGGCTCCTACGAGCAGTACTTC. This sequence joins TRBV7-9 and TRBJ2-7; TRBD2 matches at 11 bases. The CDR3 is made up of 13 amino acids. The trim removed 8 bases at V and 0 bases at J, leaving 0 bases unmatched. CDR1 and CDR2 (germline): SEHNR, FQNEAQ (reference sequence).

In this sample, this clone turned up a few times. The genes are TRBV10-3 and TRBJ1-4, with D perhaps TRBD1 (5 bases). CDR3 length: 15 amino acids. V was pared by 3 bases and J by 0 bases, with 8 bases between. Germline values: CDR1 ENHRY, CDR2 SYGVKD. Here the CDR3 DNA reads TGTGCCATCAGTGACAGGGAGGCAACTAATGAAAAACTGTTTTTT. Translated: CAISDREATNEKLFF.

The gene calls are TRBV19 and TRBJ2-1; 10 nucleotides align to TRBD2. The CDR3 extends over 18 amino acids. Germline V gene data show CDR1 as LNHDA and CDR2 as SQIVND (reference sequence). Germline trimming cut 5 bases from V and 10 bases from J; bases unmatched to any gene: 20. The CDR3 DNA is TGTGCCAGTAGTCCCCGGGCTAGCGGGAGAGGACCCAGTGTGGAGCAGTTCTTC. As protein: CASSPRASGRGPSVEQFF.

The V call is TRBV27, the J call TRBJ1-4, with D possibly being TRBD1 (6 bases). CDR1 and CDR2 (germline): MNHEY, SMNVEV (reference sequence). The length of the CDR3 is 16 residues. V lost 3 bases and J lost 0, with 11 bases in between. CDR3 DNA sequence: TGTGCCAGCAGTTTTAGGGGACACGCAACTAATGAAAAACTGTTTTTT. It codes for CASSFRGHATNEKLFF.

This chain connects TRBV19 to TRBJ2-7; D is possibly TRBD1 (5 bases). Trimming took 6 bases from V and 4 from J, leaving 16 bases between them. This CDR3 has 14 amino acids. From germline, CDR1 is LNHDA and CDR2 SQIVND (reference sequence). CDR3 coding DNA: TGTGCCAGTAGCCCCCCGGGCGCAGGGTACGAGCAGTACTTC. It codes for CASSPPGAGYEQYF.

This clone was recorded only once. The CDR3: CSVLAGGHEQYF. In DNA, the CDR3 is TGCAGCGTTCTAGCGGGAGGTCATGAGCAGTACTTC. The rearrangement joins TRBV29-1 to TRBJ2-7; 11 positions match TRBD2. In germline, CDR1 is SQVTM, CDR2 ANQGSEA. The junction had 4 bases not matched to a gene; V was cut back by 5 bases and J by 7 bases. The CDR3 sequence is 12 residues long.

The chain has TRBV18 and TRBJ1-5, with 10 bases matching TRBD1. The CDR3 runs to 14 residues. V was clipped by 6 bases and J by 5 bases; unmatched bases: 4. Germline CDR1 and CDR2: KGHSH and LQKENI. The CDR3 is CASSRDRGDQPQHF. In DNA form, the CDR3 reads TGTGCCAGCTCTCGGGACAGGGGTGATCAGCCCCAGCATTTT.

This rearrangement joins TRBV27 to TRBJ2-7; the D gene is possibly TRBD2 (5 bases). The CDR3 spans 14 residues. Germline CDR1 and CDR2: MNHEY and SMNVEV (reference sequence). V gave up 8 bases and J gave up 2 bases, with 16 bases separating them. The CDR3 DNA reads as TGTGCCAGCCGGAAGGGAGTGGGGACCTACGAGCAGTACTTC. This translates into CASRKGVGTYEQYF.

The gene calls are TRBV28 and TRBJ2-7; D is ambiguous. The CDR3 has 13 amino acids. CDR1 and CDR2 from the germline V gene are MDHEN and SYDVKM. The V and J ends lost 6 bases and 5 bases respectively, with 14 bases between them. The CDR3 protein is CASSPPEWDEQYF. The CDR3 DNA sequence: TGTGCCAGCAGCCCCCCGGAGTGGGACGAGCAGTACTTC.

The CDR3 loop is CASSPGSSTYEQYF. The CDR3 nucleotides read TGCGCCAGCAGCCCGGGTAGCTCCACCTACGAGCAGTACTTC. This chain links TRBV5-1 with TRBJ2-7, with D unresolved. The germline V and J ends were trimmed by 4 bases and 2 bases, with 13 bases remaining between them. In germline, CDR1 is SGHRS, CDR2 YFSETQ. This CDR3 is 14 amino acids long. The whole variable domain, remainder taken from reference TRBV5-1 and TRBJ2-7, is KAGVTQTPRYLIKTRGQQVTLSCSPISGHRSVSWYQQTPGQGLQFLFEYFSETQRNKGNFPGRFSGRQFSNSRSEMNVSTLELGDSALYLCASSPGSSTYEQYFGPGTRLTVT.

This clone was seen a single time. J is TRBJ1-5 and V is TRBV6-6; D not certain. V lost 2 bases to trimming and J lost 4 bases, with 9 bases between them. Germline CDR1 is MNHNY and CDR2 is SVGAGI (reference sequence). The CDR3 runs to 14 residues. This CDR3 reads CASSYRGGNQPQHF. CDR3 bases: TGTGCCAGCAGTTACCGGGGTGGGAATCAGCCCCAGCATTTT.

CDR3 DNA sequence: TGTGCCAGTAGTATGGACAGCTCCTACGAGCAGTACTTC. This encodes CASSMDSSYEQYF. The V and J genes are TRBV19 and TRBJ2-7; possibly TRBD1 for D (6 bases). V dropped 3 bases and J dropped 0 bases, with 6 bases sitting between them. This CDR3 has 13 amino acids. Germline assignment: CDR1 LNHDA and CDR2 SQIVND (reference sequence).

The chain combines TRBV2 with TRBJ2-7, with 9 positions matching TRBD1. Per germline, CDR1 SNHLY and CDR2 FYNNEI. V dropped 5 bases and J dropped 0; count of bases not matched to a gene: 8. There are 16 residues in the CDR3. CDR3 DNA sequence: TGTGCCAGCAGTTTCCCGGACAGGGGTCACTCCTACGAGCAGTACTTC. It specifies CASSFPDRGHSYEQYF.

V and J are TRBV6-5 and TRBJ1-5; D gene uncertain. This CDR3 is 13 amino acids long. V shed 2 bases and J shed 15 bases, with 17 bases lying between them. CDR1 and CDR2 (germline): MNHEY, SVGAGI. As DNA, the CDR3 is TGTGCCAGCAGTTACGGACCCGAGGGTGGTTGGCATTTT. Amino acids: CASSYGPEGGWHF.

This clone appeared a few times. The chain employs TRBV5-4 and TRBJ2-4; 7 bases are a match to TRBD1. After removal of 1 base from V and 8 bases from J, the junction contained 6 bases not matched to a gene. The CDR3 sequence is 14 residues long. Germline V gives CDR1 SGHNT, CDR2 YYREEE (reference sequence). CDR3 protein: CASSLSEGADIQYF. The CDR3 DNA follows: TGTGCCAGCAGCTTGTCCGAGGGGGCTGACATTCAGTACTTC.

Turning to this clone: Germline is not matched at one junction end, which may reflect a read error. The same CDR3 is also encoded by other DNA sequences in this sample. CDR3 sequence: CASSGIGGRGPLDEQFF. The CDR3 nucleotides read TGCGCCAGCAGCGGGATAGGGGGGAGGGGCCCTCTGGATGAACAGTTCTTC. V and J are TRBV5-1 and TRBJ2-1, with D perhaps matching TRBD2 (7 bases). Germline values: CDR1 SGHRS, CDR2 YFSETQ. This CDR3 has 17 amino acids.

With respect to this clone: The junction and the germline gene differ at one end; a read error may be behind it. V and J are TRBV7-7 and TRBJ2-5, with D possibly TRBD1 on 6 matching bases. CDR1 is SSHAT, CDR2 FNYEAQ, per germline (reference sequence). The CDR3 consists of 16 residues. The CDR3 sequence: CASSLANWAGDATQYF. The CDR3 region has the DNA TGTGCTAGCAGCTTAGCTAATTGGGCAGGGGACGCGACCCAGTACTTC.

CDR3: CACSGQNTEAFF. CDR3 DNA sequence: TGTGCCTGCTCCGGACAGAACACTGAAGCTTTCTTT. The V gene is TRBV30, the J gene TRBJ1-1, with D possibly being TRBD1 (5 bases). Per germline, CDR1 GTSNPN and CDR2 SVGIG (reference sequence). The V and J ends lost 6 bases and 1 base respectively, with 9 bases between them. The CDR3 runs 12 residues.

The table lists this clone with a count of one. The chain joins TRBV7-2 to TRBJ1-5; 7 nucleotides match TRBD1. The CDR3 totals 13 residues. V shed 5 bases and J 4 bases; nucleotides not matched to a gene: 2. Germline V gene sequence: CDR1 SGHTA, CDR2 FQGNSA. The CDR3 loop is CASSPQGNQPQHF. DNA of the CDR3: TGTGCCAGCAGCCCACAGGGGAATCAGCCCCAGCATTTT.